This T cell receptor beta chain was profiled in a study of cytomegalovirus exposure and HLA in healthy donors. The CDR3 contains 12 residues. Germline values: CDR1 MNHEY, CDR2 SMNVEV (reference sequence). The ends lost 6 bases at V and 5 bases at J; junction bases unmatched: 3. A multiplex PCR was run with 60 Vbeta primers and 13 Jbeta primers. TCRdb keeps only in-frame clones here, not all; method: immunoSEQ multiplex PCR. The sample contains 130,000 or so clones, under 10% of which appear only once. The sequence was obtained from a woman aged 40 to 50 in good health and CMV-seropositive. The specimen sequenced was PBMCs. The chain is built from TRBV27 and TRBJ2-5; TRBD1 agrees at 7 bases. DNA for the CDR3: TGTGCCAGCAGCACAGGGGTTGAGACCCAGTACTTC. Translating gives CASSTGVETQYF.